These T cell receptor beta chains were read from a single sample in a study of blood T cells in healthy people across ages. TCRdb recomputed calls from the 5' RACE reads with MiXCR, one row per CDR3 protein. The sample holds 500,000 to 600,000 distinct CDR3 sequences, 27% seen once. Sequenced input: blood. These receptors originate from an older woman in good health. Both conserved end residues are part of each CDR3. Each record gives: clone size, D gene, V gene, J gene, CDR3 DNA, CDR3 protein. The D gene is left open where the match is weak. Where a row states a size, it is once, few, many or the class of an expanded clone; other rows omit it.

clone_size: few; d_call: TRBD1; v_call: TRBV24-1; j_call: TRBJ2-2; cdr3_nt: TGTGCCACCAGTGAGGGACAGACGAACACCGGGGAGCTGTTTTTT; cdr3_aa: CATSEGQTNTGELFF
clone_size: NA; d_call: NA; v_call: TRBV5-1; j_call: TRBJ1-2; cdr3_nt: TGCGCCAGCGGCACGGGCAACTATGGCTACACCTTC; cdr3_aa: CASGTGNYGYTF
clone_size: NA; d_call: TRBD2; v_call: TRBV2; j_call: TRBJ2-1; cdr3_nt: TGTGCCAGCGGAGGACTAGCGGGTATCAATGAGCAGTTCTTC; cdr3_aa: CASGGLAGINEQFF
clone_size: NA; d_call: TRBD1; v_call: TRBV7-8; j_call: TRBJ1-4; cdr3_nt: TGTGCCAGCAGCTTAGGATTAGTCGGGACAGGGGATGAAAAACTGTTTTTT; cdr3_aa: CASSLGLVGTGDEKLFF
clone_size: few; d_call: NA; v_call: TRBV4-2; j_call: TRBJ2-3; cdr3_nt: TGTGCCAGCAGCCAAGAAGAGCTGTTACCAGATACGCAGTATTTT; cdr3_aa: CASSQEELLPDTQYF
clone_size: few; d_call: NA; v_call: TRBV5-6; j_call: TRBJ2-3; cdr3_nt: TGTGCCAGCAGATACGACCCCCGGGAAAGCACAGATACGCAGTATTTT; cdr3_aa: CASRYDPRESTDTQYF
clone_size: NA; d_call: NA; v_call: TRBV10-3; j_call: TRBJ1-1; cdr3_nt: TGTGCCATCAGTGGGCTAGGAATCTCGAACACTGAAGCTTTCTTT; cdr3_aa: CAISGLGISNTEAFF
clone_size: NA; d_call: NA; v_call: TRBV20-1; j_call: TRBJ2-6; cdr3_nt: TGCAGTGCTAGGGCGCGTGCTTTGGGGACTGGGGCCAACGTCCTGACTTTC; cdr3_aa: CSARARALGTGANVLTF
clone_size: few; d_call: NA; v_call: TRBV20-1; j_call: TRBJ2-4; cdr3_nt: TGCAGTGCTATGTGGATAGCCAAAAACATTCAGTACTTC; cdr3_aa: CSAMWIAKNIQYF
clone_size: few; d_call: NA; v_call: TRBV6-8; j_call: TRBJ1-1; cdr3_nt: TGTGCCAGCAGGTCGAACATGAACACTGAAGCTTTCTTT; cdr3_aa: CASRSNMNTEAFF
clone_size: few; d_call: NA; v_call: TRBV7-2; j_call: TRBJ1-2; cdr3_nt: TGTGCCAGCAGCGTAATAGGTGGCTACACCTTC; cdr3_aa: CASSVIGGYTF